This T cell receptor beta chain is drawn from a study of cytomegalovirus exposure and HLA in healthy donors. Donors were nominally healthy when sampled, though unrecorded immune exposures were likely. PCR employed 60 Vbeta and 13 Jbeta primers. The authors' processing: As a later analysis found, there were 80 million or so unique TCR beta chains, of which some 9.9 million were shared. TCRdb keeps only in-frame clones here, not all; method: immunoSEQ multiplex PCR. That table supplies the V and J calls and clone size; D and trimming were determined from the DNA. Seen here are about 150,000 clones, over 75% observed once, and the top ten hold 5.6%. Study-level results: Presence/absence analyses took donor sequencing depth as roughly uniform. Sequencing likely generated an artifact that appeared as a cluster of highly shared sequence variants.

The ends were cut back, 4 bases at V and 2 bases at J, with 9 bases in the middle. Germline values: CDR1 SGHRS, CDR2 YFSETQ. CDR3 length: 13 residues. Comment on this clone: Its antigen is not known. Other DNA sequences in this sample translate to the same CDR3.

The chain carries TRBV5-1 and TRBJ1-1, with a weak D call TRBD1 (6 bases). The origin of this receptor is a woman aged 40 to 50 in good health and CMV-seropositive. What was sequenced was PBMCs. CDR3 residues: CASSRGSNTEAFF. Here the CDR3 DNA reads TGCGCCAGCAGCAGGGGGTCTAACACTGAAGCTTTCTTT.